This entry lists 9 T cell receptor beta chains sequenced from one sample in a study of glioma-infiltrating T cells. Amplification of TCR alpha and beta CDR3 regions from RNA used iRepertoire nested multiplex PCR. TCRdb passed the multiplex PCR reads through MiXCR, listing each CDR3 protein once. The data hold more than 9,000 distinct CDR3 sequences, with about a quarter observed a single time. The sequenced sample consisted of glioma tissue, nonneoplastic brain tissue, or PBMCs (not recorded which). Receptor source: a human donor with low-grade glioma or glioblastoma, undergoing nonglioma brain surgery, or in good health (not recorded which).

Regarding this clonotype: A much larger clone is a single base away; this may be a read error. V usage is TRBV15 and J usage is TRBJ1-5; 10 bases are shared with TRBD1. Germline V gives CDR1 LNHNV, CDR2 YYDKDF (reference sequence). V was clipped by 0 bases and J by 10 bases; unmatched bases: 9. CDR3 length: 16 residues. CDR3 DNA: TGTGCCACCAGCAGAGATAGTGGGACAGGGGCTCATCCCCAGCATTTT. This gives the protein CATSRDSGTGAHPQHF.

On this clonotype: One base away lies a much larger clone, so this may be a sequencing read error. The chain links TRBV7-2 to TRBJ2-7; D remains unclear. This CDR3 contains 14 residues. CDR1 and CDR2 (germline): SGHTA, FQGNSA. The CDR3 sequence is CASSKSMVGYEQYF. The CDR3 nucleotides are TGCGCCAGCAGCAAATCAATGGTCGGATACGAGCAGTACTTC.

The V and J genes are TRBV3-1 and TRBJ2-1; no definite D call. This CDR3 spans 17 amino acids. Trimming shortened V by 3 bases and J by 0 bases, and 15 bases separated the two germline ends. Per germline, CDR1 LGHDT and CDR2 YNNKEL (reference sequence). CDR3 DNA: TGTGCCAGCAGCCACAACCCTGACCACAGCTCCTACAATGAGCAGTTCTTC. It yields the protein CASSHNPDHSSYNEQFF.

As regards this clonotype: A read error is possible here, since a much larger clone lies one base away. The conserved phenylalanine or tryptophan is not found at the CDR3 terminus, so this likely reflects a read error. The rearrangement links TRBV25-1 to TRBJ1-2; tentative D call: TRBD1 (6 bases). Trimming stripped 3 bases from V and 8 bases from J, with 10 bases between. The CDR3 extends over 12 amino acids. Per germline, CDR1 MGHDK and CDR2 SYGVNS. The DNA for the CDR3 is TGTGCCAGCAGTGAGGGGGGCGGCGGCTACACCTTA. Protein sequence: CASSEGGGGYTL.

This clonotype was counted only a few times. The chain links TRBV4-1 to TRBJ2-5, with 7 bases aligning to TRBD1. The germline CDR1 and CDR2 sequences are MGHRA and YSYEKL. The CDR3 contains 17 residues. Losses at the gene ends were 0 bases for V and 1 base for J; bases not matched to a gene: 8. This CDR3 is CASSQDRGQGIQETQYF. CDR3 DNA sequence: TGCGCCAGCAGCCAAGATAGGGGGCAGGGGATCCAAGAGACCCAGTACTTC.

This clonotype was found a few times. This CDR3 reads CATSDPAGGPWTGELFF. The CDR3 bases are TGTGCCACCAGTGATCCAGCGGGAGGGCCGTGGACCGGGGAGCTGTTTTTT. This rearrangement joins TRBV24-1 to TRBJ2-2, with 10 bases that match TRBD2. There are 17 residues in the CDR3. The V and J ends lost 3 bases and 5 bases, in that order; junction bases with no gene match: 8. Germline loops: CDR1 KGHDR, CDR2 SFDVKD.

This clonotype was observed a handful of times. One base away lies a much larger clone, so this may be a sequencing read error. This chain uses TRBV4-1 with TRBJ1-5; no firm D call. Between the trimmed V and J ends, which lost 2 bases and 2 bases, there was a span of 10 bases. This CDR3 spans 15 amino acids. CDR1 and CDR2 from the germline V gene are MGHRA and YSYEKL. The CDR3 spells CASSQMGLGNQPQHF. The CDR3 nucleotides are TGCGCCAGCAGCCAAATGGGCCTGGGCAATCAGCCCCAGCATTTT.

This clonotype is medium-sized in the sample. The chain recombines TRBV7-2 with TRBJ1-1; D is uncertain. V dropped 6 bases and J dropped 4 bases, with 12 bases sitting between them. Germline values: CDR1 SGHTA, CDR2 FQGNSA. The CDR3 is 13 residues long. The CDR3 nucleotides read TGTGCCAGCAGACTATCCCGGAGCACTGAAGCTTTCTTT. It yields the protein CASRLSRSTEAFF.

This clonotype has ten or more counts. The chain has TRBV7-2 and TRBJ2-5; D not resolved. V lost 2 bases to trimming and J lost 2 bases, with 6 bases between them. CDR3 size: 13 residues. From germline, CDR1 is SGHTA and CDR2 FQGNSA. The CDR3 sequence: CASSLFPQETQYF. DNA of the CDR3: TGTGCCAGCAGCTTATTTCCACAAGAGACCCAGTACTTC.